The next 27 T cell receptor beta chains were all read from a single sample in a study of neurological immune-mediated disorders (dated by TCRdb to the late 2010s). Library prep was done by 5' RACE. The sequencer listed for this sample is Illumina HiSeq 2500. TCRdb cleaned the public reads at Q25 with fastp, built clones with MiXCR and kept in-frame beta chains. Records with the same CDR3 protein are collapsed into one entry carrying the most frequent genes and DNA. The sample profile shows approximately 60,000 distinct CDR3 sequences; under 4.5% of them were found once. The ten largest clones add up to approximately 3.1% of the sample. Sample: PBMCs. The receptors were gathered from a woman aged 25-40 years with multiple sclerosis.

In its sample, this clonotype was seen many times. CDR3 protein: CAISKDSQETQYF. CDR3 coding DNA: TGTGCCATCAGTAAGGACAGTCAAGAGACCCAGTACTTC. The V gene is TRBV10-3, the J gene TRBJ2-5; a possible D gene is TRBD1 (6 bases). V was clipped by 5 bases and J by 2 bases, with 9 bases between them. This CDR3 has 13 amino acids. In germline, CDR1 is ENHRY, CDR2 SYGVKD.

This clonotype appeared many times. The rearrangement links TRBV5-1 to TRBJ2-7; D is perhaps TRBD1 (6 bases). The CDR3 covers 15 residues. The germline V gene has CDR1 SGHRS and CDR2 YFSETQ. The ends were cut back, 3 bases at V and 6 bases at J, with 19 bases in the middle. The CDR3 DNA is TGCGCCAGCAGCTCCGTGACTGGACAGACGGGCGAGCAGTACTTC. Protein product: CASSSVTGQTGEQYF.

This clonotype occurred many times. The rearrangement joins TRBV5-1 to TRBJ2-7, with TRBD1 matching 7 bases. Trimming took 3 bases from V and 4 from J; bases not matched to a gene: 4. CDR3 size: 13 residues. CDR1 is SGHRS and CDR2 is YFSETQ in the germline V gene. DNA for the CDR3: TGCGCCAGCAGCTACGGGACAGCATACGAGCAGTACTTC. Its translation: CASSYGTAYEQYF.

This clonotype was picked up a small number of times. Possible read error: a much larger clone is one base away. V gene TRBV7-7 combines with J gene TRBJ2-3; D is uncertain. Germline values: CDR1 SSHAT, CDR2 FNYEAQ (reference sequence). The CDR3 sequence is 13 residues long. CDR3 nucleotides: TGTGCTAGCAGCCTAACGGACGCAGATACGCAGTATTTT. It codes for CASSLTDADTQYF.

At least ten counts were recorded for this clonotype. The rearrangement links TRBV28 to TRBJ2-1; TRBD2 matches 12 bases. The V gene end was trimmed by 2 bases and the J gene end by 10 bases; junction bases not matched to a gene: 12. The CDR3 totals 17 residues. From germline, CDR1 is MDHEN and CDR2 SYDVKM. The DNA of the CDR3 is TGTGCCAGCAGTTTACGTGATGGACTAGCGGGGCTAGAGGAGCAGTTCTTC. It is translated as CASSLRDGLAGLEEQFF.

The V gene is TRBV7-8, the J gene TRBJ2-1; the match to TRBD1 covers 10 bases. Germline loops: CDR1 SGHVS, CDR2 FQNEAQ. The CDR3 is 17 residues long. The V and J ends lost 5 bases and 6 bases, in that order; junction bases with no gene match: 13. The CDR3 loop is CASSVRAWGQGTNEQFF. The DNA for the CDR3 is TGTGCCAGCAGCGTACGGGCTTGGGGACAGGGGACCAATGAGCAGTTCTTC.

In its sample, this clonotype was seen many times. This chain joins TRBV2 and TRBJ2-7; no clear D gene. The CDR3 sequence is 10 residues long. V lost 3 bases and J 6 bases, leaving 3 bases between the germline ends. The germline V gene has CDR1 SNHLY and CDR2 FYNNEI. The CDR3 sequence is CASSDGEQYF. In DNA, the CDR3 is TGTGCCAGCAGTGACGGCGAGCAGTACTTC.

Many counts were recorded for this clonotype. The chain joins TRBV5-1 to TRBJ2-7, with D unresolved. The CDR3 has 12 amino acids. The germline CDR1 and CDR2 sequences are SGHRS and YFSETQ. Trimming pared 4 bases from V and 6 bases from J, leaving 11 bases between. As DNA, the CDR3 is TGCGCCAGCAGCCAGATTGGGTTCGAGCAGTACTTC. The encoded protein is CASSQIGFEQYF.

This clonotype came up many times. V usage is TRBV5-6 and J usage is TRBJ2-4; D is perhaps TRBD1 (5 bases). V was cut by 2 bases and J by 3 bases, with 15 bases left in between. The CDR3 consists of 16 residues. Per germline, CDR1 SGHDT and CDR2 YYEEEE. For the CDR3, the DNA is TGTGCCAGCAGCTTTCAGGGCGTCCAAAACAAAAACATTCAGTACTTC. Encoded protein: CASSFQGVQNKNIQYF.

At least ten counts were recorded for this clonotype. The rearrangement uses TRBV20-1 and TRBJ2-2, with 10 positions matching TRBD1. This CDR3 is built from 14 residues. Per the germline V gene, CDR1 is DFQATT and CDR2 is SNEGSKA (reference sequence). The J segment lost 6 bases and the V segment lost 3 bases, leaving 4 bases of the junction unmatched. The CDR3 DNA follows: TGCAGTGCTAGGGGGGACAGGGGATCCGGGGAGCTGTTTTTT. Amino acids: CSARGDRGSGELFF.

This clonotype appeared many times. The chain is built from TRBV5-5 and TRBJ2-3; 14 bases match TRBD2. The junction had 9 bases not matched to a gene; V was cut back by 6 bases and J by 0 bases. Germline CDR1 is SGHKS and CDR2 is YYEKEE (reference sequence). The CDR3 has 18 amino acids. This CDR3 reads CASILGLAGGRSTDTQYF. The CDR3 region has the DNA TGTGCCAGCATACTCGGACTAGCGGGGGGTAGAAGCACAGATACGCAGTATTTT.

This clonotype has a count of ten or more. This chain connects TRBV29-1 to TRBJ2-7, with D possibly being TRBD1 (5 bases). The V end was cut by 5 bases, the J end by 7 bases, with 18 bases between. CDR1 and CDR2 from the germline V gene are SQVTM and ANQGSEA. This CDR3 comprises 13 residues. Here the CDR3 DNA reads TGCAGCGTTTTAGCCGGACATGGGATTGAGCAGTACTTC. Translating gives CSVLAGHGIEQYF.

This clonotype was found many times. This chain joins TRBV6-5 and TRBJ1-1, with D possibly TRBD1 on 5 matching bases. The CDR3 length is 15 residues. V lost 6 bases and J 0 bases, leaving 14 bases between the germline ends. Germline CDR1 MNHEY, CDR2 SVGAGI. This CDR3 reads CASRWAGSMNTEAFF. CDR3 DNA: TGTGCCAGCAGATGGGCAGGGTCGATGAACACTGAAGCTTTCTTT.

This clonotype was picked up many times. The J gene is TRBJ1-4, the V gene TRBV5-1; 12 bases are shared with TRBD1. Germline lookup yields CDR1 SGHRS and CDR2 YFSETQ. CDR3 length: 15 residues. Trimming cost V 4 bases and J 8 bases; bases outside gene matches: 6. CDR3 DNA: TGCGCCAGCAGCGAAGGGGACAGGGGGCGCGAAAAACTGTTTTTT. Its protein product is CASSEGDRGREKLFF.

This clonotype was detected many times. This chain connects TRBV3-1 to TRBJ1-1; 10 bases map to TRBD1. The germline V gene encodes CDR1 LGHDT and CDR2 YNNKEL (reference sequence). This CDR3 region has 14 residues. J was trimmed by 3 bases and V by 4 bases; bases with no gene match: 2. The CDR3 DNA follows: TGTGCCAGCAGCCGACAGGGGGCATACACTGAAGCTTTCTTT. Translated, it gives CASSRQGAYTEAFF.

This chain joins TRBV20-1 and TRBJ2-5, with D possibly TRBD2 on 6 matching bases. The CDR3 is made up of 13 amino acids. CDR1 is DFQATT and CDR2 is SNEGSKA in the germline V gene (reference sequence). Trimming removed 6 bases at V and 0 bases at J, with 11 bases between. CDR3 amino acids: CSAPRDYQETQYF. The DNA of the CDR3 is TGCAGTGCCCCCCGGGACTACCAAGAGACCCAGTACTTC.

This clonotype was picked up a small number of times. This sequence joins TRBV19 and TRBJ2-3, with D tentatively TRBD1 or TRBD2 (5 bases each). The V and J ends lost 7 bases and 4 bases respectively, with 9 bases between them. The germline V gene encodes CDR1 LNHDA and CDR2 SQIVND (reference sequence). The CDR3 length is 12 residues. The CDR3 loop is CASTGLSDTQYF. The CDR3 nucleotides are TGTGCCAGTACGGGGCTCTCAGATACGCAGTATTTT.

This clonotype was observed at least ten times. This chain joins TRBV27 and TRBJ1-1; no definite D call. The CDR3 contains 13 residues. Looked up from germline, CDR1 is MNHEY and CDR2 is SMNVEV (reference sequence). The ends were cut back, 6 bases at V and 0 bases at J, with 8 bases in the middle. The CDR3 bases are TGTGCCAGCAGCTACCGGATGAACACTGAAGCTTTCTTT. Protein sequence: CASSYRMNTEAFF.

This clonotype has ten or more counts. The CDR3 coding sequence is TGTGCCAGCAGCCAAGCACTAGCGGGAGGAGCAGATACGCAGTATTTT. Its protein is CASSQALAGGADTQYF. The chain is built from TRBV3-1 and TRBJ2-3; the match to TRBD2 covers 12 bases. The CDR3 length is 16 residues. With V trimmed by 1 base and J by 4 bases, 3 bases remained unmatched. Germline CDR1 and CDR2: LGHDT and YNNKEL (reference sequence).

Many counts were recorded for this clonotype. The chain combines TRBV5-1 with TRBJ1-3; D may be TRBD1 (6 bases). V lost 0 bases and J 4 bases, leaving 8 bases between the germline ends. CDR3 length equals 14 residues. The germline V gene encodes CDR1 SGHRS and CDR2 YFSETQ. CDR3 residues: CASSLGGLGNTIYF. In DNA form, the CDR3 reads TGCGCCAGCAGCTTGGGGGGGCTCGGAAACACCATATATTTT.

The chain couples TRBV20-1 to TRBJ2-3; TRBD1 matches at 11 bases. The length of the CDR3 is 15 residues. The germline gives CDR1 DFQATT, CDR2 SNEGSKA (reference sequence). V shed 5 bases and J 4 bases; nucleotides not matched to a gene: 8. CDR3 DNA: TGCAGTGCTGTACCGGGACAGGGGGGTGCAGATACGCAGTATTTT. It encodes CSAVPGQGGADTQYF.

Many counts were recorded for this clonotype. Here the CDR3 reads CASSSGLGTNSPLHF. Here the CDR3 DNA reads TGTGCCAGCAGCTCGGGGCTCGGCACGAATTCACCCCTCCACTTT. The J gene is TRBJ1-6, the V gene TRBV12-3 or TRBV12-4; possibly TRBD1 for D (5 bases). V was clipped by 6 bases and J by 7 bases, with 16 bases between them. CDR3 length: 15 residues.

The sample holds many counts of this clonotype. The chain is built from TRBV6-5 and TRBJ1-1, with D uncertain. In germline, CDR1 is MNHEY, CDR2 SVGAGI. V shed 0 bases and J shed 0 bases, with 8 bases lying between them. CDR3 size: 15 residues. CDR3 nucleotides: TGTGCCAGCAGTTACTCTCACTTCATGAACACTGAAGCTTTCTTT. Amino acid sequence: CASSYSHFMNTEAFF.

This clonotype was counted ten times or more. The rearrangement joins TRBV20-1 to TRBJ2-2, with 8 positions matching TRBD2. Per the germline V gene, CDR1 is DFQATT and CDR2 is SNEGSKA (reference sequence). Germline trimming cut 7 bases from V and 0 bases from J; bases unmatched to any gene: 16. CDR3 length: 18 residues. The CDR3: CSVGRREVPTPNTGELFF. CDR3 bases: TGCAGTGTCGGGCGGCGGGAGGTCCCCACTCCGAACACCGGGGAGCTGTTTTTT.

This clonotype was counted at least ten times. J is TRBJ2-7 and V is TRBV10-3; 8 bases agree with TRBD1. This CDR3 is 13 amino acids long. The J segment lost 3 bases and the V segment lost 4 bases, leaving 2 bases of the junction unmatched. Looked up from germline, CDR1 is ENHRY and CDR2 is SYGVKD. CDR3 nucleotides: TGTGCCATCAGTGTAGGGACAGGCTACGAGCAGTACTTC. Residues: CAISVGTGYEQYF.

This clonotype was recorded many times. The chain is built from TRBV29-1 and TRBJ1-1; D not resolved. V was clipped by 3 bases and J by 2 bases, with 10 bases between them. Germline lookup yields CDR1 SQVTM and CDR2 ANQGSEA. The CDR3 length is 13 residues. The CDR3 loop is CSVEGMGNTEAFF. CDR3 bases: TGCAGCGTTGAGGGAATGGGTAACACTGAAGCTTTCTTT. The entire variable domain, with the rest obtained from reference TRBV29-1 and TRBJ1-1, is as follows: SAVISQKPSRDICQRGTSLTIQCQVDSQVTMMFWYRQQPGQSLTLIATANQGSEATYESGFVIDKFPISRPNLTFSTLTVSNMSPEDSSIYLCSVEGMGNTEAFFGQGTRLTVV.

This clonotype was picked up many times. The genes are TRBV14 and TRBJ2-7, with TRBD1 matching 9 bases. CDR3 length equals 13 residues. The germline gives CDR1 SGHDN, CDR2 FVKESK. The junction had 4 bases not matched to a gene; V was cut back by 2 bases and J by 8 bases. CDR3: CASSQNTGGQQYF. CDR3 sequence (DNA): TGTGCCAGCAGCCAAAACACAGGGGGCCAGCAGTACTTC.